Described below is a single T cell receptor (beta chain) sequence and its context. This entry is derived from a study of blood T cell repertoires in COVID-19. CDR1 and CDR2 from the germline V gene are SGHTA and FQGNSA. The CDR3 totals 13 residues. After removal of 0 bases from V and 12 bases from J, the junction contained 7 bases not matched to a gene. Some clones are missing from TCRdb's copy, which holds only in-frame ones; the method was immunoSEQ multiplex PCR. Found here are fewer than 200,000 clones, around four fifths of them singletons; the top ten hold under 8.5%. The chain employs TRBV7-2 and TRBJ2-5; TRBD2 matches at 7 bases. Sequencing used peripheral blood. The sequence came from a man in his forties who had recovered from COVID-19. The CDR3 spells CASSLAVREGEYF. The CDR3 DNA sequence: TGTGCCAGCAGCTTAGCGGTGAGGGAGGGCGAGTACTTC.